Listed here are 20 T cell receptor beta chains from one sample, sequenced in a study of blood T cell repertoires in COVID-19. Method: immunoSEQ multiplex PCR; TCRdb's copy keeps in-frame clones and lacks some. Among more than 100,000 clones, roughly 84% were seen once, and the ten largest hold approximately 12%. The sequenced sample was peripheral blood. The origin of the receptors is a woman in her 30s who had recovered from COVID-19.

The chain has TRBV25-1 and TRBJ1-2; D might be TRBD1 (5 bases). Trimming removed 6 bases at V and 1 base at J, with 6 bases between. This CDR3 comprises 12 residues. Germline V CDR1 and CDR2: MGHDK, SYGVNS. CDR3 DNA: TGTGCCAGCAGGGACAATAACTATGGCTACACCTTC. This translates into CASRDNNYGYTF.

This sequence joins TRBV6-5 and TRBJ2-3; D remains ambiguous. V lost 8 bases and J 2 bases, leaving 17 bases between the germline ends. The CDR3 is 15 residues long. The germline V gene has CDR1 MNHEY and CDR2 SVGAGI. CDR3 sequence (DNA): TGTGCCAGCGTAAGCCGTAGTCCCACCACAGATACGCAGTATTTT. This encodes CASVSRSPTTDTQYF.

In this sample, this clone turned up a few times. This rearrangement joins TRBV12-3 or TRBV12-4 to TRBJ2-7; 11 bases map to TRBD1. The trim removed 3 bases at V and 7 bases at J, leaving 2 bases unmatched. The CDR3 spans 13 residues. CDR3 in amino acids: CASSFGTGGEQYF. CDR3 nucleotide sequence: TGTGCCAGCAGTTTTGGGACAGGGGGGGAGCAGTACTTC.

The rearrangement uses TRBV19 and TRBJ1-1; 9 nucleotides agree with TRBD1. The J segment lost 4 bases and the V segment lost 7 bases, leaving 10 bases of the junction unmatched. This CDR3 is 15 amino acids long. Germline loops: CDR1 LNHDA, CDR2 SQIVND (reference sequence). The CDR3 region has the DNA TGTGCCAGTAAAACCACAGGGGGCGCGATCACTGAAGCTTTCTTT. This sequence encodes CASKTTGGAITEAFF.

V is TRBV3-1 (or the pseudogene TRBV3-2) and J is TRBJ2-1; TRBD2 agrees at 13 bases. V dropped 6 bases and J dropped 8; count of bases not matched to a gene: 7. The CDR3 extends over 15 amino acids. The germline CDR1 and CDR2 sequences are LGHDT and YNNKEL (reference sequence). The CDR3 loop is CASRTTSGGAHEQFF. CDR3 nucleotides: TGTGCCAGCAGAACTACTAGCGGGGGGGCCCATGAGCAGTTCTTC.

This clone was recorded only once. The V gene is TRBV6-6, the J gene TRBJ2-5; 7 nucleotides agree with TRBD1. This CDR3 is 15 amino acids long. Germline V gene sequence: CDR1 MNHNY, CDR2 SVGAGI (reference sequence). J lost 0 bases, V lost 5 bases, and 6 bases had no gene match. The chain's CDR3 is CASSLGQSNQETQYF. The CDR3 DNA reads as TGTGCCAGCAGTCTGGGACAGAGCAACCAAGAGACCCAGTACTTC.

The CDR3 reads CASSLTGLAGTEQFF. In DNA, the CDR3 is TGTGCCAGCAGCTTAACAGGCCTAGCGGGAACTGAGCAGTTCTTC. The V gene is TRBV7-3, the J gene TRBJ2-1, with 9 bases fitting TRBD2. This CDR3 region has 15 residues. After removal of 0 bases from V and 9 bases from J, the junction contained 6 bases not matched to a gene. CDR1 is SGHTA and CDR2 is FQGTGA in the germline V gene. Using reference TRBV7-3 and TRBJ2-1 for the parts outside the CDR3, the full variable domain is GAGVSQTPSNKVTEKGKYVELRCDPISGHTALYWYRQSLGQGPEFLIYFQGTGAADDSGLPNDRFFAVRPEGSVSTLKIQRTERGDSAVYLCASSLTGLAGTEQFFGPGTRLTVL.

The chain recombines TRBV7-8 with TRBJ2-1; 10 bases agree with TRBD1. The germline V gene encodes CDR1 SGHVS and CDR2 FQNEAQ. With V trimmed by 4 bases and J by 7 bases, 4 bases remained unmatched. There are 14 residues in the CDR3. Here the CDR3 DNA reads TGTGCCAGCAGCTCTTCGGGACAGGGGAATGAGCAGTTCTTC. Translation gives CASSSSGQGNEQFF.

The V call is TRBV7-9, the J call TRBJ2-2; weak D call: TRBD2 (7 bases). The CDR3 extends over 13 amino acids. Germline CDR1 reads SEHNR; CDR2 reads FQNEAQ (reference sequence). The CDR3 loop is CATMGGLTGELFF. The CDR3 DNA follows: TGTGCTACGATGGGGGGGCTCACCGGGGAGCTGTTTTTT.

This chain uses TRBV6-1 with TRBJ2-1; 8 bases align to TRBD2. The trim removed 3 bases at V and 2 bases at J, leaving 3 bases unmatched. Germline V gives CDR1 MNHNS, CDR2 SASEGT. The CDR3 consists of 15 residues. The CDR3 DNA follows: TGTGCCAGCAGTGATACGGGGGGGCCCTACAATGAGCAGTTCTTC. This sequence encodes CASSDTGGPYNEQFF.

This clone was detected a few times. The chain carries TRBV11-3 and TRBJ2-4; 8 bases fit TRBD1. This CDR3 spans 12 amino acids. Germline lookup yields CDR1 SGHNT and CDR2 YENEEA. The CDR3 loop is CASQGVTGIQYF. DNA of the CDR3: TGTGCGTCACAGGGGGTAACGGGCATTCAGTACTTC.

The CDR3, as DNA: TGCGCCAGCAGCTCTTCTCGGACAGGATTAGGGAACACTGAAGCTTTCTTT. This sequence encodes CASSSSRTGLGNTEAFF. This chain connects TRBV5-1 to TRBJ1-1, with TRBD1 matching over 7 bases. Germline CDR1 reads SGHRS; CDR2 reads YFSETQ. CDR3 length: 17 residues. V lost 3 bases and J lost 1; bases outside the gene matches: 12.

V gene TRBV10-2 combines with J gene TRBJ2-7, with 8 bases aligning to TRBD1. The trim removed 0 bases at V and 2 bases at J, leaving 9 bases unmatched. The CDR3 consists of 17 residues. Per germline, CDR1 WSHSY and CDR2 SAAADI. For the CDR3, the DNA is TGCGCCAGCAGTGAGTCGATTGCCAGGGGGCTTCCCTACGAGCAGTACTTC. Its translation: CASSESIARGLPYEQYF.

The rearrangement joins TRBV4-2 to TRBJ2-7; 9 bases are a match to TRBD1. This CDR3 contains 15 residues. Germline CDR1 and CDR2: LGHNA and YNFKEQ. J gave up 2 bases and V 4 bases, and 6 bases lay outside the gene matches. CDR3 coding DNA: TGTGCCAGCAGCCTTGAACAGGGGGCGGCCTACGAGCAGTACTTC. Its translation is CASSLEQGAAYEQYF.

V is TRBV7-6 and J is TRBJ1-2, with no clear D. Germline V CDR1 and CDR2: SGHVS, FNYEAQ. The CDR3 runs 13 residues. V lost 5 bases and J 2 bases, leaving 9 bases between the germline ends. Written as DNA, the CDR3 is TGTGCCAGCAGCGCTACCGGGAACTATGGCTACACCTTC. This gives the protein CASSATGNYGYTF. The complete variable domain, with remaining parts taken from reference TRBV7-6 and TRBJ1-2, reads GAGVSQSPRYKVTKRGQDVALRCDPISGHVSLYWYRQALGQGPEFLTYFNYEAQQDKSGLPNDRFSAERPEGSISTLTIQRTEQRDSAMYRCASSATGNYGYTFGSGTRLTVV.

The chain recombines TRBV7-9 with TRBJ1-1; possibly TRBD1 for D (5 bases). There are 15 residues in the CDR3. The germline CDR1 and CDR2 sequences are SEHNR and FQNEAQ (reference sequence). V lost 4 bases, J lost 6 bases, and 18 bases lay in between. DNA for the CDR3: TGTGCCAGCAGCTCCGAGTATGGGGCCGAGCCTGAAGCTTTCTTT. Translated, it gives CASSSEYGAEPEAFF.

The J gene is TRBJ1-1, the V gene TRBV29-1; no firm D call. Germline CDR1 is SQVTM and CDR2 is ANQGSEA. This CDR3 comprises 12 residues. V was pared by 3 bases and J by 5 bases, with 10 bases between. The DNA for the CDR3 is TGCAGCGTTGATACGGGGTTTACTGAAGCTTTCTTT. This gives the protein CSVDTGFTEAFF.

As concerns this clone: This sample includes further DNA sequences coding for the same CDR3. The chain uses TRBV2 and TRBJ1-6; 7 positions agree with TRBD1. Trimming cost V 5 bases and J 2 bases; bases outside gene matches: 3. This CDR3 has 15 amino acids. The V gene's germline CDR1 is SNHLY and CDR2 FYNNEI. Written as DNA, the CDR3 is TGTGCCAGCAGTCCAGGGGGAACCTATAATTCACCCCTCCACTTT. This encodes CASSPGGTYNSPLHF.

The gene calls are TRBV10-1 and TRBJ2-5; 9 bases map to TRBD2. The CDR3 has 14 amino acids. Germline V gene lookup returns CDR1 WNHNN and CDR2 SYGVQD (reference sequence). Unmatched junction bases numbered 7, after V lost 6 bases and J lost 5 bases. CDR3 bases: TGCGCCAGCAGCGCTAGCGGGAATACCGAGACCCAGTACTTC. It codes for CASSASGNTETQYF.

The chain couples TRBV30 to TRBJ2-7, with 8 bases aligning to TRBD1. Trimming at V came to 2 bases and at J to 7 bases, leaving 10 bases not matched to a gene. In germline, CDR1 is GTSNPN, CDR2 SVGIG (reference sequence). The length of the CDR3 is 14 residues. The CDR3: CAWSKSQGAIEQYF. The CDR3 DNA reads TGTGCCTGGAGTAAGAGCCAGGGGGCGATAGAGCAGTACTTC.